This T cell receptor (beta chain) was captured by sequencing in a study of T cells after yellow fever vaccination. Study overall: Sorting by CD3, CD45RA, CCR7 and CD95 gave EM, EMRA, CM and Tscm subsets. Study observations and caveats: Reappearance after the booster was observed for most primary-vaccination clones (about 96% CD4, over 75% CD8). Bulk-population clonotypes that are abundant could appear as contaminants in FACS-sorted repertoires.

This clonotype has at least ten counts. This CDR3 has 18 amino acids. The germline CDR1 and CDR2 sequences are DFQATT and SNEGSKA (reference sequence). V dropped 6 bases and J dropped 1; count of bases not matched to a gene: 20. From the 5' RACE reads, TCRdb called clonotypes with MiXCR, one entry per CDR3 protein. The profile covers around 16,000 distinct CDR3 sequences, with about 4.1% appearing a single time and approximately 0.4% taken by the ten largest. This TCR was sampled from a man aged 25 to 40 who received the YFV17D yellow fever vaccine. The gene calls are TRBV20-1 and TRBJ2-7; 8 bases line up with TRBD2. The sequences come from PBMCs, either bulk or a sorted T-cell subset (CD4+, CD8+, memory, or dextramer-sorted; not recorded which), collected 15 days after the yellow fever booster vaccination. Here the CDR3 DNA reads TGCAGTGCCAATCCGGGACAAATCATAGCGGGAAGGTCCTACGAGCAGTACTTC. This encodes CSANPGQIIAGRSYEQYF.